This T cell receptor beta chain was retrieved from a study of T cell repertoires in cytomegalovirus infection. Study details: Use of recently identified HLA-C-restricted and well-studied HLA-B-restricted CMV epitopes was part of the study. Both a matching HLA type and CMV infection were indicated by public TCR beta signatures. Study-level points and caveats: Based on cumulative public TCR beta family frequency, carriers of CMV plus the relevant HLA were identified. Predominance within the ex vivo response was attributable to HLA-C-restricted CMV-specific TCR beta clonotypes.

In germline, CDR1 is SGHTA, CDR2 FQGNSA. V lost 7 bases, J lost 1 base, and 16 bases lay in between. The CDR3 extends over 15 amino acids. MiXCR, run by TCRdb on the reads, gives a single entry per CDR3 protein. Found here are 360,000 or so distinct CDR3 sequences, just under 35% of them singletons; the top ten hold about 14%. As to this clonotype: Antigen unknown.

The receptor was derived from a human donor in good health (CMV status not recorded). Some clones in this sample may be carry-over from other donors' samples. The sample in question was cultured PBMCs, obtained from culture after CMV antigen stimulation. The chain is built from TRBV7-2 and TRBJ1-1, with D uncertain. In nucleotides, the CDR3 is TGTGCCAGCACCATAACGTTTAGAGGGAACACTGAAGCTTTCTTT. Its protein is CASTITFRGNTEAFF.